The sample holds many counts of the clone carrying this T cell receptor beta chain. Its target is unknown. TCRdb re-derived calls from the reads in MiXCR, one entry per CDR3 protein. The table shows about 110,000 distinct CDR3 sequences, with about 9.5% occurring only once. This entry is derived from a study of T cell repertoires in cytomegalovirus infection. Looking at the study overall: Signatures in public TCR beta sequences pointed to both CMV infection and matching HLA type. The study, taken as a whole, reports: Of the TCR beta families, the public ones yielded a cumulative frequency that identified carriers of CMV plus the relevant HLA. CMV-specific TCR beta clonotypes restricted by HLA-C dominated the ex vivo response.

The origin of this receptor is a human donor in good health (CMV status not recorded). Some clones in this sample may be carry-over from other donors' samples. The sequenced sample was PBMCs, sequenced either directly or after in vitro stimulation (not recorded which).

As DNA, the CDR3 is TGTGCCAGCAGCTCCGGGGAGGGGCACACAGATACGCAGTATTTT. This encodes CASSSGEGHTDTQYF. The chain recombines TRBV7-2 with TRBJ2-3; 7 nucleotides match TRBD2. There are 15 residues in the CDR3. The V gene's germline CDR1 is SGHTA and CDR2 FQGNSA. The V segment lost 4 bases and the J segment 2 bases; nucleotides outside the gene matches: 6.